A single sample is the source of the 11 T cell receptor beta chains below, sequenced in a study of blood T cells in healthy people across ages. A sample-barcoded 5' primer and a J-beta primer mix were used in a second PCR of roughly 7 to 11 cycles. TCRdb recomputed calls from the 5' RACE reads with MiXCR, one row per CDR3 protein. The sample holds over a million distinct CDR3 sequences, roughly 40% seen once. The sequenced sample was blood. The receptors shown here come from a young woman in good health.

The rearrangement links TRBV12-3 or TRBV12-4 to TRBJ2-1; D gene unclear. Deletions cut 7 bases from V and 4 bases from J, with 5 bases between. This CDR3 is 11 amino acids long. Here the CDR3 DNA reads TGTGCCAGCAAGGCGTACAATGAGCAGTTCTTC. Protein sequence: CASKAYNEQFF.

The chain employs TRBV12-3 or TRBV12-4 and TRBJ2-1; D gene uncertain. The CDR3 sequence is 13 residues long. The V end was cut by 7 bases, the J end by 1 base, with 8 bases between. CDR3 DNA sequence: TGTGCCAGCAATTTTATGTCCTACAATGAGCAGTTCTTC. It yields the protein CASNFMSYNEQFF.

Concerning this clonotype: At one end, the junction sequence differs from germline, possibly due to a read error. V gene TRBV7-7 combines with J gene TRBJ2-5, with D possibly matching TRBD1 (7 bases). The germline gives CDR1 SSHAT, CDR2 FNYEAQ (reference sequence). The CDR3 length is 15 residues. CDR3 nucleotides: TGTGCTAGCAGCTTCGCCAGGGGGGCCCAAGAGACCCAGTACTTC. Residues: CASSFARGAQETQYF.

This chain joins TRBV6-5 and TRBJ2-3, with a tentative D call TRBD2 (5 bases). The V and J ends lost 2 bases and 6 bases respectively, with 12 bases between them. The CDR3 runs 14 residues. The V gene's germline CDR1 is MNHEY and CDR2 SVGAGI. CDR3 in amino acids: CASSYERPQDTQYF. CDR3 DNA: TGTGCCAGCAGTTACGAGCGGCCACAGGATACGCAGTATTTT.

The table lists this clonotype with many counts. A junction boundary mismatches the germline segment, possibly from a read error. V gene TRBV5-1 combines with J gene TRBJ2-1; 12 nucleotides line up with TRBD2. CDR1 and CDR2 (germline): SGHRS, YFSETQ. The CDR3 totals 15 residues. CDR3 in DNA: TGTGCCAGCAGCTTGACTAGCGGGGGACTCAATGAGCAGTTCTTC. This sequence encodes CASSLTSGGLNEQFF.

The V and J genes are TRBV6-1 and TRBJ2-1; 9 nucleotides match TRBD2. Germline V gene lookup returns CDR1 MNHNS and CDR2 SASEGT. V was pared by 2 bases and J by 10 bases, with 6 bases of the junction left unmatched. The CDR3 consists of 14 residues. This chain's CDR3 is CASSETLTSGEQFF. The CDR3, as DNA: TGTGCCAGCAGTGAAACTTTGACTAGCGGCGAGCAGTTCTTC.

The chain couples TRBV3-1 to TRBJ1-2; TRBD1 matches at 10 bases. Germline V CDR1 and CDR2: LGHDT, YNNKEL (reference sequence). CDR3 length equals 17 residues. V lost 1 base, J lost 4 bases, and 9 bases stayed unmatched. The CDR3 loop is CASSQGLGTGDIYGYTF. Here the CDR3 DNA reads TGTGCCAGCAGCCAAGGACTGGGGACAGGGGACATCTATGGCTACACCTTC.

The chain links TRBV12-3 or TRBV12-4 to TRBJ2-7, with a possible D match to TRBD1 (5 bases). The germline V and J ends were trimmed by 5 bases and 3 bases, with 11 bases remaining between them. This CDR3 has 13 residues. Written as DNA, the CDR3 is TGTGCCAGCAGTATGGCAGGGTTCTACGAGCAGTACTTC. This codes for CASSMAGFYEQYF.

This clonotype was seen once. The chain has TRBV5-1 and TRBJ2-1, with a possible D match to TRBD1 (6 bases). The length of the CDR3 is 16 residues. The germline V and J ends were trimmed by 0 bases and 7 bases, with 17 bases remaining between them. From germline, CDR1 is SGHRS and CDR2 YFSETQ. CDR3 residues: CASSLVSRGTRNEQFF. The CDR3 nucleotides are TGCGCCAGCAGCTTGGTTAGCAGGGGAACCCGGAATGAGCAGTTCTTC.

V usage is TRBV3-1 and J usage is TRBJ1-5; D is uncertain. Trimming cost V 2 bases and J 10 bases, with 12 bases left between them. The length of the CDR3 is 13 residues. Germline CDR1 is LGHDT and CDR2 is YNNKEL (reference sequence). The CDR3 here is CASSQQPQFPQHF. CDR3 bases: TGTGCCAGCAGCCAACAGCCTCAATTTCCCCAGCATTTT. Complete variable domain (other parts from reference TRBV3-1 and TRBJ1-5): DTAVSQTPKYLVTQMGNDKSIKCEQNLGHDTMYWYKQDSKKFLKIMFSYNNKELIINETVPNRFSPKSPDKAHLNLHINSLELGDSAVYFCASSQQPQFPQHFGDGTRLSIL.

This clonotype appeared once. The chain is built from TRBV2 and TRBJ1-2, with no clear D. There are 15 residues in the CDR3. The germline gives CDR1 SNHLY, CDR2 FYNNEI. V dropped 7 bases and J dropped 1 base, with 16 bases sitting between them. As DNA, the CDR3 is TGTGCCAGCAACTACCAAGCGTACAGTAACTATGGCTACACCTTC. Its translation is CASNYQAYSNYGYTF.